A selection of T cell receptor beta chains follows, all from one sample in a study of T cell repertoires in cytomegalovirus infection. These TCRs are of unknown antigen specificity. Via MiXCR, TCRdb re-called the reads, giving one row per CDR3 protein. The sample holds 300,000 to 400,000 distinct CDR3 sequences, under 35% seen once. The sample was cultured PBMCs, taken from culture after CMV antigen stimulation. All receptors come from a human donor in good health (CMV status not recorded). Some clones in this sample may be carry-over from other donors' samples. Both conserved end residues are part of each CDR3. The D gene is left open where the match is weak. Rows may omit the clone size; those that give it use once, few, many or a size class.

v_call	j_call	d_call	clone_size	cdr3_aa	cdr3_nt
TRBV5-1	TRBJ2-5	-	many	CASSLVVASQETQYF	TGCGCCAGCAGCTTGGTAGTGGCGAGCCAAGAGACCCAGTACTTC
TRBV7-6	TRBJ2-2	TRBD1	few	CASSFGQGANTGELFF	TGTGCCAGCAGCTTCGGACAGGGTGCGAACACCGGGGAGCTGTTTTTT
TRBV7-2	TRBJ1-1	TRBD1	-	CASSLDRGRVEAFF	TGTGCCAGCAGCTTAGACAGGGGGCGCGTGGAAGCTTTCTTT
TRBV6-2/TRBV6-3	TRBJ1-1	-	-	CASSPPDTSNTEAFF	TGTGCCAGCAGTCCCCCGGACACCTCGAACACTGAAGCTTTCTTT
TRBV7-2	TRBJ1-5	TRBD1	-	CASSLGDRDNQPQHF	TGTGCCAGCAGCTTAGGGGACAGGGATAATCAGCCCCAGCATTTT
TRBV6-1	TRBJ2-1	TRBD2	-	CASRSELAGVNEQFF	TGTGCCAGCAGGAGCGAACTAGCGGGAGTCAATGAGCAGTTCTTC
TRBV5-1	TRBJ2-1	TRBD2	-	CASSLDSGSWDEQFF	TGCGCCAGCAGCTTGGACAGCGGGAGCTGGGATGAGCAGTTCTTC
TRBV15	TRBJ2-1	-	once	CATSPRTVSVSGEQFF	TGTGCCACCAGTCCGAGGACTGTTTCTGTGTCGGGTGAGCAGTTCTTC
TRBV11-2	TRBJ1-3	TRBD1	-	CASSETGGPGNTIYF	TGTGCCAGCAGCGAGACAGGGGGCCCTGGAAACACCATATATTTT
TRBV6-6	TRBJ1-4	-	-	CASSLQTATNEKLFF	TGTGCCAGCAGTTTGCAGACAGCAACTAATGAAAAACTGTTTTTT
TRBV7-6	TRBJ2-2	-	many	CASSFNRDTGELFF	TGTGCCAGCAGCTTTAACAGAGACACCGGGGAGCTGTTTTTT
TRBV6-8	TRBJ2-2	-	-	CASRITGANGELFF	TGTGCCAGCAGGATAACAGGAGCGAACGGGGAGCTGTTTTTT
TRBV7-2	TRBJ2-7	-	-	CASTIGLKPYEQYF	TGTGCCAGCACCATAGGGCTAAAACCCTACGAGCAGTACTTC
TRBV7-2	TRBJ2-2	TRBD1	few	CASSWDRAAGELFF	TGTGCCAGCAGCTGGGACAGGGCGGCCGGGGAGCTGTTTTTT
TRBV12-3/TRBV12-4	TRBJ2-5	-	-	CASSPFQETQYF	TGTGCCAGCAGCCCCTTCCAAGAGACCCAGTACTTC
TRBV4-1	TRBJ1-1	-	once	CASSQDLSGEAFF	TGCGCCAGCAGCCAAGATCTTTCCGGTGAAGCTTTCTTT
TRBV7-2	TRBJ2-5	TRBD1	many	CASSRDRGQETQYF	TGTGCCAGCAGCCGGGACAGGGGTCAAGAGACCCAGTACTTC
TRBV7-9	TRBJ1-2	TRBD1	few	CASRSVRDRGGGYTF	TGTGCCAGCAGATCTGTCCGGGACAGGGGAGGAGGCTACACCTTC
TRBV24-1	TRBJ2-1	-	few	CATSDLRDGSYNEQFF	TGTGCCACCAGTGATTTGCGCGACGGCTCCTACAATGAGCAGTTCTTC
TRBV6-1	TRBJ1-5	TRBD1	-	CASRYTGTANQPQHF	TGTGCCAGCAGATATACCGGGACAGCCAATCAGCCCCAGCATTTT
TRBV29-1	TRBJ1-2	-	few	CSVPGTPMGYTF	TGCAGCGTCCCCGGGACCCCTATGGGCTACACCTTC
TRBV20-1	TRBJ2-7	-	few	CSARDSSQGYEQYF	TGCAGTGCTAGAGACTCCTCGCAGGGCTACGAGCAGTACTTC
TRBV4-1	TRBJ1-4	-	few	CASSQLQGSTNEKLFF	TGCGCCAGCAGCCAACTCCAGGGATCAACTAATGAAAAACTGTTTTTT
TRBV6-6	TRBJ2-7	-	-	CASSVREQYF	TGTGCCAGCAGTGTAAGGGAGCAGTACTTC
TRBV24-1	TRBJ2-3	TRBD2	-	CATSDPAFGLAGVSTDTQYF	TGTGCCACCAGTGACCCCGCATTCGGACTAGCGGGAGTGAGCACAGATACGCAGTATTTT
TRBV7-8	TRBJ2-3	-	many	CASSLASLRTDTQYF	TGTGCCAGCAGCTTAGCTAGCCTACGAACAGATACGCAGTATTTT